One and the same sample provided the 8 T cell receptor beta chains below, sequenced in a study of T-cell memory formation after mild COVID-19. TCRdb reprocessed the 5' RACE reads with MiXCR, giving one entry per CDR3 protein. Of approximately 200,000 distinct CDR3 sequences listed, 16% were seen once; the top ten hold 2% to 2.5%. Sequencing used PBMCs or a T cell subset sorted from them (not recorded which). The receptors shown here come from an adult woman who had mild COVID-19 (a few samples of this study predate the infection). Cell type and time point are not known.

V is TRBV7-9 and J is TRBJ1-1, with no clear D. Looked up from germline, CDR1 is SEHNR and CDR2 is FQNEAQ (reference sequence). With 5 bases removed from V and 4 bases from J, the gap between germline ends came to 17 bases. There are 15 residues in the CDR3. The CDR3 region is CASSPRVPEGTEAFF. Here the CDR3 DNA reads TGTGCCAGCAGCCCTCGGGTGCCCGAGGGCACTGAAGCTTTCTTT.

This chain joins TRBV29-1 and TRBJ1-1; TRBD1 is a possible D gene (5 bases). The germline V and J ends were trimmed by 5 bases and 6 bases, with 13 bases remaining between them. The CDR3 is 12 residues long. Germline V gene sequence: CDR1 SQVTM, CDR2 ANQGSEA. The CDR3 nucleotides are TGCAGCGTTAACATGGGGGTACCTGAAGCTTTCTTT. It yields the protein CSVNMGVPEAFF.

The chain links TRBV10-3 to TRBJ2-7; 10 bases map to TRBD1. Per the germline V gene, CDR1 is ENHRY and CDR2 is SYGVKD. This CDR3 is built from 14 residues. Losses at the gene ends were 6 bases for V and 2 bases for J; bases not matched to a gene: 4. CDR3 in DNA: TGTGCCATCAGAACCGGGACAGGGGCCTACGAGCAGTACTTC. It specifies CAIRTGTGAYEQYF.

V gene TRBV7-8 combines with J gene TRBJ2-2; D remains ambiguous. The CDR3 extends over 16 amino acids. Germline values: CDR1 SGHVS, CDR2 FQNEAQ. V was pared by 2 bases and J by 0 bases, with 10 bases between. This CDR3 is CASSLLVGPNTGELFF. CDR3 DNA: TGTGCCAGCAGCTTACTAGTCGGCCCGAACACCGGGGAGCTGTTTTTT.

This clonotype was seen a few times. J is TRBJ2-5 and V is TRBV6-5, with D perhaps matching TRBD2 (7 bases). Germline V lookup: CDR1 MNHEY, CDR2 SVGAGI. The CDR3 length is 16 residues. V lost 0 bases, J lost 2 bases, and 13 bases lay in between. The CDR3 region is CASSYSPGGSQETQYF. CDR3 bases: TGTGCCAGCAGTTACTCACCGGGGGGCTCTCAAGAGACCCAGTACTTC.

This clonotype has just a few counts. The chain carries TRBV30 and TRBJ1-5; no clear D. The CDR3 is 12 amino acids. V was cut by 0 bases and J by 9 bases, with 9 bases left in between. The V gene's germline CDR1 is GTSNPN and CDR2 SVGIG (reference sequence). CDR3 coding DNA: TGTGCCTGGAGTGTATACGGTGGGCCCCAGCATTTT. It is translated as CAWSVYGGPQHF. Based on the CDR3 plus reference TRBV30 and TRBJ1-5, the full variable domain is SQTIHQWPATLVQPVGSPLSLECTVEGTSNPNLYWYRQAAGRGLQLLFYSVGIGQISSEVPQNLSASRPQDRQFILSSKKLLLSDSGFYLCAWSVYGGPQHFGDGTRLSIL.

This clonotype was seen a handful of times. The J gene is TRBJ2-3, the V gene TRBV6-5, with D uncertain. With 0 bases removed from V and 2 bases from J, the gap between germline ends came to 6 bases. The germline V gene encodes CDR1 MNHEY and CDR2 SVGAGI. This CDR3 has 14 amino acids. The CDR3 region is CASSYSPTTDTQYF. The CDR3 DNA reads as TGTGCCAGCAGTTACTCGCCTACCACAGATACGCAGTATTTT.

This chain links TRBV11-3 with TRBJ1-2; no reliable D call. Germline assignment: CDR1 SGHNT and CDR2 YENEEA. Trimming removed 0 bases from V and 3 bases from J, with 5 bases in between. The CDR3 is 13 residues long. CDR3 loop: CASSLENHYGYTF. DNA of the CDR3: TGTGCCAGCAGCTTAGAAAACCACTATGGCTACACCTTC.